A selection of T cell receptor beta chains follows, all from one sample in a study of breast tumors, draining lymph nodes, adjacent tissues. TCRdb used MiXCR to reprocess the multiplex PCR reads, holding one entry per CDR3 protein. Seen here are roughly 130,000 distinct CDR3 sequences, 20% observed once, and the top ten hold less than 4%. The sequenced sample was axillary lymph node tissue. The receptors here all came from a female donor with breast cancer. Some clones in this sample may be carry-over from other donors' samples. Each CDR3 is given with its conserved first and last residue. The D gene is left open where the match is weak. Clone size is shown for a subset of rows, as once, few, many or a class of expanded clone.

CDR3 length	V gene	D gene	J gene	clone size	CDR3 protein	CDR3 DNA
14	TRBV7-6	TRBD2	TRBJ2-7	many	CASSYRGGDYEQYF	TGTGCCAGCAGCTACCGGGGGGGGGACTACGAGCAGTACTTC
15	TRBV3-1	TRBD1	TRBJ2-2	-	CASSQTGDSTGELFF	TGTGCCAGCAGCCAGACAGGGGATAGCACCGGGGAGCTGTTTTTT
14	TRBV15	-	TRBJ1-5	many	CATSRDNRNQPQHF	TGTGCCACCAGCAGAGATAACCGCAATCAGCCCCAGCATTTT
15	TRBV7-3	TRBD1	TRBJ2-1	many	CASSLGTGDFNEQFF	TGTGCCAGCAGCTTGGGGACAGGGGACTTCAATGAGCAGTTCTTC
14	TRBV11-2	-	TRBJ1-2	many	CASSLDPVNYGYTF	TGTGCCAGCAGCTTAGATCCCGTGAACTATGGCTACACCTTC
13	TRBV30	-	TRBJ2-1	few	CAWSSSRNNEQFF	TGTGCCTGGAGTTCTAGCAGAAACAATGAGCAGTTCTTC
14	TRBV6-6	-	TRBJ2-7	many	CASSYGVPSYEQYF	TGTGCCAGCAGTTACGGGGTCCCCTCCTACGAGCAGTACTTC
11	TRBV15	-	TRBJ1-5	many	CATSRDRLVHF	TGTGCCACCAGCAGAGATCGCCTTGTGCATTTT
10	TRBV2	-	TRBJ1-6	many	CASRRGPLHF	TGTGCCAGCAGGCGGGGTCCCCTCCACTTT
12	TRBV11-2	-	TRBJ2-5	few	CASSLLDETQYF	TGTGCCAGCAGCTTATTAGATGAGACCCAGTACTTC
14	TRBV19	TRBD1	TRBJ2-3	many	CASSLQGVSDTQYF	TGTGCCAGTAGTCTTCAGGGGGTCTCGGATACGCAGTATTTT
15	TRBV30	TRBD1	TRBJ1-2	-	CAWSTGTADNYGYTF	TGTGCCTGGAGCACCGGGACAGCCGATAACTATGGCTACACCTTC
14	TRBV28	TRBD2	TRBJ2-1	-	CASQRGGSDVEQFF	TGTGCCAGTCAGAGGGGCGGGAGTGACGTTGAGCAGTTCTTC
16	TRBV6-5	TRBD2	TRBJ2-1	-	CASSYTPSGSRAEQFF	TGTGCCAGCAGTTATACGCCTAGCGGGAGTAGGGCTGAGCAGTTCTTC
13	TRBV29-1	TRBD2	TRBJ2-1	-	CSAYGLAGNEQFF	TGCAGCGCGTACGGACTAGCGGGAAATGAGCAGTTCTTC
14	TRBV5-1	-	TRBJ2-3	many	CASSLEGGTDTQYF	TGCGCCAGCAGCTTGGAGGGTGGGACAGATACGCAGTATTTT
15	TRBV5-6	TRBD1	TRBJ2-5	few	CASSPGTGGRETQYF	TGTGCCAGCAGCCCCGGGACAGGGGGCAGAGAGACCCAGTACTTC
14	TRBV19	TRBD1	TRBJ2-1	many	CALKGQGGYNEQFF	TGTGCCTTAAAGGGACAGGGGGGATACAATGAGCAGTTCTTC
14	TRBV19	-	TRBJ1-5	-	CASSTEVGLHPQHF	TGTGCCAGTAGTACTGAGGTAGGGCTTCATCCCCAGCATTTT
11	TRBV11-3	-	TRBJ2-7	many	CASSFTLRQYF	TGTGCCAGCAGCTTTACGCTACGGCAGTACTTC
14	TRBV5-8	-	TRBJ2-1	many	CASPLRNIYNEQFF	TGTGCCAGCCCCTTAAGGAATATCTACAATGAGCAGTTCTTC
13	TRBV24-1	-	TRBJ1-2	many	CATSDERGYGYTF	TGTGCCACCAGTGACGAAAGGGGCTATGGCTACACCTTC
15	TRBV18	-	TRBJ2-5	few	CASSPPRSDQETQYF	TGTGCCAGCTCACCACCCCGATCAGACCAAGAGACCCAGTACTTC
13	TRBV6-1	-	TRBJ2-7	many	CASSSTSRDEQYF	TGTGCCAGCAGCTCCACCTCCCGGGACGAGCAGTACTTC
16	TRBV10-1	TRBD2	TRBJ2-3	once	CASSGLAGGPTDTQYF	TGCGCCAGCAGTGGACTAGCGGGGGGGCCCACAGATACGCAGTATTTT
11	TRBV5-1	-	TRBJ2-5	many	CATRWGETQYF	TGCGCCACCCGTTGGGGGGAGACCCAGTACTTC
15	TRBV2	-	TRBJ2-2	many	CASSRDILNTGELFF	TGTGCCAGCAGTAGGGATATCTTGAACACCGGGGAGCTGTTTTTT
16	TRBV5-1	TRBD2	TRBJ2-3	many	CASSLVIAGPTDTQYF	TGCGCCAGCAGCTTGGTTATAGCGGGGCCCACAGATACGCAGTATTTT
15	TRBV20-1	TRBD2	TRBJ2-3	many	CSALAGGQSTDTQYF	TGCAGTGCCCTAGCGGGGGGCCAGAGCACAGATACGCAGTATTTT
14	TRBV19	-	TRBJ1-6	many	CASSLQGPRSPLHF	TGTGCCAGTAGCCTACAGGGCCCCCGATCACCCCTCCACTTT
12	TRBV20-1	-	TRBJ2-7	many	CSARGIGDEQYF	TGCAGTGCTAGGGGGATTGGGGACGAGCAGTACTTC
15	TRBV5-4	TRBD1	TRBJ1-2	-	CASSLAGTGSYGYTF	TGTGCCAGCAGCTTAGCCGGGACAGGGTCCTATGGCTACACCTTC
18	TRBV9	TRBD1	TRBJ2-2	-	CASSYRQGWGPNTGELFF	TGTGCCAGCAGTTATCGACAGGGATGGGGGCCGAACACCGGGGAGCTGTTTTTT
15	TRBV18	-	TRBJ1-3	-	CASSPIESSGNTIYF	TGTGCCAGCTCACCCATTGAGTCTAGTGGAAACACCATATATTTT
13	TRBV6-1	-	TRBJ1-2	many	CASSEGGTYGYTF	TGTGCCAGCAGTGAGGGGGGAACCTATGGCTACACCTTC
17	TRBV4-1	TRBD2	TRBJ2-4	few	CASSQTSGSALRNIQYF	TGCGCCAGCAGCCAAACTAGCGGGAGTGCCCTTAGAAACATTCAGTACTTC
19	TRBV12-3/TRBV12-4	-	TRBJ2-2	many	CASRPSRLGQPLNTGELFF	TGTGCCAGCAGACCTTCCCGCCTGGGTCAACCATTAAACACCGGGGAGCTGTTTTTT
14	TRBV20-1	-	TRBJ1-6	-	CSAQRETYDSPLHF	TGCAGCGCACAGAGGGAAACCTATGATTCACCCCTCCACTTT
15	TRBV7-3	TRBD1	TRBJ2-5	many	CASSLTTGEQETQYF	TGTGCCAGCAGCTTAACTACAGGGGAGCAAGAGACCCAGTACTTC
14	TRBV19	-	TRBJ2-7	many	CASSIVGSSYEQYF	TGTGCCAGTAGTATAGTTGGTAGCTCCTACGAGCAGTACTTC
12	TRBV6-5	-	TRBJ1-2	many	CASRDSNYGYTF	TGTGCCAGCAGGGACAGTAACTATGGCTACACCTTC
14	TRBV6-4	-	TRBJ2-7	many	CASSDSPVPYEQYF	TGTGCCAGCAGTGACTCGCCAGTTCCCTACGAGCAGTACTTC
13	TRBV10-1	-	TRBJ2-3	-	CASGRDRTDTQYF	TGCGCCAGCGGCCGGGACCGCACAGATACGCAGTACTTT
13	TRBV5-4	-	TRBJ2-5	many	CASSYRGEETQYF	TGTGCCAGCAGTTACCGGGGCGAAGAGACCCAGTACTTC
14	TRBV3-1	-	TRBJ2-5	-	CASSRLQGIETQYF	TGTGCCAGCAGCCGCCTTCAGGGGATTGAGACCCAGTACTTC
15	TRBV20-1	-	TRBJ2-7	-	CSAPTGQPSSYEQYF	TGCAGTGCGCCCACAGGACAGCCGAGCTCCTACGAGCAGTACTTC
13	TRBV6-4	-	TRBJ2-1	many	CASSDEGRGEQFF	TGTGCCAGCAGTGACGAAGGACGGGGTGAGCAGTTCTTC
12	TRBV7-8	-	TRBJ1-5	many	CASSLQWEPQHF	TGTGCCAGCAGCTTACAGTGGGAGCCCCAGCATTTT
12	TRBV20-1	-	TRBJ1-5	many	CSASLNNQPQHF	TGCAGTGCCTCCCTTAACAATCAGCCCCAGCATTTT
12	TRBV3-1	-	TRBJ2-1	many	CASTGRGDEQFF	TGTGCCAGCACTGGCAGGGGTGATGAGCAGTTCTTC
13	TRBV10-1	TRBD2	TRBJ2-3	many	CASSGDYRDTQYF	TGCGCCAGCAGTGGGGACTACCGGGATACGCAGTATTTT
16	TRBV2	TRBD2	TRBJ2-1	many	CARNRPSAGGSNEQFF	TGTGCCAGAAACCGGCCTTCGGCGGGAGGGTCCAATGAGCAGTTCTTC
12	TRBV28	TRBD1	TRBJ1-3	-	CATQGSGNTIYF	TGTGCCACACAGGGGTCTGGAAACACCATATATTTT
15	TRBV4-1	-	TRBJ1-2	many	CASSQGQIANYGYTF	TGCGCCAGCAGCCAAGGACAGATAGCTAACTATGGCTACACCTTC
19	TRBV7-8	TRBD2	TRBJ2-2	many	CASSHGGWAGVGVTGELFF	TGTGCCAGCAGCCATGGCGGATGGGCGGGAGTTGGGGTCACCGGGGAGCTGTTTTTT